This passage covers 19 T cell receptor beta chains from one sample sequenced in a study of T cell repertoires in cytomegalovirus infection. From the reads, TCRdb called clonotypes with MiXCR, one entry per CDR3 protein. This sample has fewer than 950,000 distinct CDR3 sequences, with less than 35% found just once. What these receptors recognize is not known. The source was cultured CD8+ T cells from PBMCs, collected from culture after CMV antigen stimulation. These receptors all come from a human donor in good health (CMV status not recorded). Some clones in this sample may be carry-over from other donors' samples.

This chain links TRBV7-6 with TRBJ2-1; 8 bases line up with TRBD2. CDR1 and CDR2 from the germline V gene are SGHVS and FNYEAQ. J was trimmed by 4 bases and V by 5 bases; bases with no gene match: 10. The CDR3 has 16 amino acids. This chain's CDR3 is CASSPGGGPTYNEQFF. DNA for the CDR3: TGTGCCAGCAGCCCCGGGGGGGGACCGACATACAATGAGCAGTTCTTC.

This clonotype was recorded only once. The J gene is TRBJ2-5, the V gene TRBV12-5; no firm D call. The CDR3 contains 12 residues. CDR1 LGHNT and CDR2 FRNRAP come from the germline V gene. Trimming pared 9 bases from V and 0 bases from J, leaving 8 bases between. CDR3 sequence (DNA): TGTGCTAGCCGACGGGACCAAGAGACCCAGTACTTC. Residues: CASRRDQETQYF.

The chain recombines TRBV11-2 with TRBJ2-5; no reliable D call. Germline V gene data show CDR1 as SGHAT and CDR2 as FQNNGV. V lost 5 bases to trimming and J lost 1 base, with 14 bases between them. The CDR3 loop spans 15 amino acids. The CDR3 spells CASSPGIRTQETQYF. DNA for the CDR3: TGTGCCAGCAGCCCAGGCATTCGTACCCAAGAGACCCAGTACTTC. Based on the CDR3 plus reference TRBV11-2 and TRBJ2-5, the full variable domain is EAGVAQSPRYKIIEKRQSVAFWCNPISGHATLYWYQQILGQGPKLLIQFQNNGVVDDSQLPKDRFSAERLKGVDSTLKIQPAKLEDSAVYLCASSPGIRTQETQYFGPGTRLLVL.

The chain joins TRBV7-9 to TRBJ2-7; 8 bases line up with TRBD1. Trimming took 4 bases from V and 2 from J; bases not matched to a gene: 4. In germline, CDR1 is SEHNR, CDR2 FQNEAQ (reference sequence). CDR3 length: 14 residues. The CDR3 protein is CASSSGQGTYEQYV. CDR3 DNA sequence: TGTGCCAGCAGCTCCGGACAGGGAACCTACGAGCAGTACGTC.

This clonotype was recorded many times. This chain connects TRBV7-2 to TRBJ1-2; D remains unclear. CDR1 and CDR2 from the germline V gene are SGHTA and FQGNSA. The CDR3 loop spans 12 amino acids. The V gene lost 8 bases and the J gene lost 7 bases, with 14 bases spanning the gap. CDR3 residues: CASAEPGFGYTF. DNA of the CDR3: TGTGCCAGCGCTGAGCCGGGGTTTGGCTACACCTTC.

The chain recombines TRBV12-3 or TRBV12-4 with TRBJ1-2; 8 bases map to TRBD1. The length of the CDR3 is 16 residues. V trimming: 3 bases; J trimming: 5 bases; junction bases outside the gene matches: 11. CDR3 DNA: TGTGCCAGCAGTTTTATCATCCCAGGGGGCCCTTATGGCTACACCTTC. The encoded protein is CASSFIIPGGPYGYTF.

In its sample, this clonotype was seen a few times. V is TRBV6-6 and J is TRBJ2-7; possibly TRBD1 for D (6 bases). Germline CDR1 reads MNHNY; CDR2 reads SVGAGI (reference sequence). This CDR3 region has 14 residues. Deletions cut 3 bases from V and 5 bases from J, with 14 bases between. CDR3 bases: TGTGCCAGCAGTTATACCAACAGGGACCACGAGCAGTACTTC. Its protein is CASSYTNRDHEQYF.

CDR3 bases: TGTGCCAGCAGCTTCCATGGGGGCTCCTACAATGAGCAGTTCTTC. Protein product: CASSFHGGSYNEQFF. The V call is TRBV11-1, the J call TRBJ2-1; tentatively, D is TRBD1 or TRBD2 (5 bases each). Trimming removed 3 bases from V and 0 bases from J, with 9 bases in between. CDR1 and CDR2 (germline): SGHAT, FQDESV (reference sequence). CDR3 size: 15 residues.

Concerning this clonotype: An end of the junction does not agree with germline; a read error may underlie this. The chain uses TRBV11-2 and TRBJ2-1, with 9 bases identical to TRBD1. Germline CDR1 SGHAT, CDR2 FQNNGV. The CDR3 loop spans 14 amino acids. CDR3 sequence (DNA): TGTGCCAGCAGCACAGGGGACAGGGACAATGTGCAGTTCTTC. Encoded protein: CASSTGDRDNVQFF. Full variable domain (outside the CDR3, taken from reference TRBV11-2 and TRBJ2-1): EAGVAQSPRYKIIEKRQSVAFWCNPISGHATLYWYQQILGQGPKLLIQFQNNGVVDDSQLPKDRFSAERLKGVDSTLKIQPAKLEDSAVYLCASSTGDRDNVQFFGPGTRLTVL.

This clonotype was counted between two and nine times. The chain is built from TRBV4-1 and TRBJ1-5, with D perhaps matching TRBD1 (5 bases). Germline V gives CDR1 MGHRA, CDR2 YSYEKL. V lost 4 bases and J 3 bases, leaving 16 bases between the germline ends. The CDR3 has 16 residues. The CDR3 nucleotides are TGCGCCAGCAGCCTCAGGCAGGGACTTGCCAATCAGCCCCAGCATTTT. Translated, it gives CASSLRQGLANQPQHF.

This clonotype was seen only a few times. The chain joins TRBV11-2 to TRBJ2-4, with TRBD2 as a possible D gene (6 bases). The CDR3 is 18 amino acids. Germline CDR1 SGHAT, CDR2 FQNNGV. Trimming cost V 2 bases and J 1 base, with 18 bases left between them. The CDR3 nucleotides read TGTGCCAGCAGCTTAAGTTGGGTCGGGGGTCATGCCAAAAACATTCAGTACTTC. The encoded protein is CASSLSWVGGHAKNIQYF.

The rearrangement uses TRBV6-5 and TRBJ1-3; TRBD1 might be the D (6 bases). This CDR3 contains 16 residues. V dropped 5 bases and J dropped 0 bases, with 14 bases sitting between them. Germline V lookup: CDR1 MNHEY, CDR2 SVGAGI. CDR3 DNA: TGTGCCAGCAGTCCACAGGGACCGAGCTCTGGAAACACCATATATTTT. Its translation is CASSPQGPSSGNTIYF.

The genes are TRBV14 and TRBJ2-5; 7 nucleotides match TRBD2. Germline trimming cut 5 bases from V and 5 bases from J; bases unmatched to any gene: 14. There are 16 residues in the CDR3. Germline CDR1 SGHDN, CDR2 FVKESK. Here the CDR3 reads CASSSGPAGTRETQYF. The CDR3 DNA reads TGTGCCAGCAGCTCAGGACCAGCGGGGACCCGGGAGACCCAGTACTTC.

V and J are TRBV15 and TRBJ1-2; D perhaps matches TRBD1 (5 bases). This CDR3 is built from 15 residues. Germline values: CDR1 LNHNV, CDR2 YYDKDF (reference sequence). The V end lost 8 bases, the J end lost 5 bases, and 21 bases lay between the germline ends. The CDR3 sequence: CATGIAGQEIYGYTF. The DNA of the CDR3 is TGTGCCACCGGCATAGCAGGGCAGGAGATATATGGCTACACCTTC.

V usage is TRBV11-1 and J usage is TRBJ2-4, with 11 bases aligning to TRBD2. V was pared by 2 bases and J by 7 bases, with 4 bases of the junction left unmatched. CDR3 length: 15 residues. The germline V gene encodes CDR1 SGHAT and CDR2 FQDESV (reference sequence). CDR3 region: CASSLTSGGYNIQYF. Here the CDR3 DNA reads TGTGCCAGCAGCTTAACTAGCGGGGGATACAACATTCAGTACTTC.

The chain recombines TRBV12-3 or TRBV12-4 with TRBJ2-1, with 10 bases fitting TRBD1. J gave up 9 bases and V 6 bases, and 5 bases lay outside the gene matches. The CDR3 runs 13 residues. The CDR3 loop is CASRGQGFVEQFF. The DNA of the CDR3 is TGTGCCAGCAGGGGACAGGGGTTTGTTGAGCAGTTCTTC.

This chain links TRBV27 with TRBJ2-7, with D maybe TRBD1 (5 bases). Germline lookup yields CDR1 MNHEY and CDR2 SMNVEV (reference sequence). Trimming pared 5 bases from V and 0 bases from J, leaving 14 bases between. The CDR3 sequence is 15 residues long. The CDR3 loop is CASSITGFSSYEQYF. CDR3 sequence (DNA): TGTGCCAGCAGTATCACAGGTTTTAGCTCCTACGAGCAGTACTTC.

This rearrangement joins TRBV6-6 to TRBJ2-2; a weak D match, TRBD1 (6 bases). Between the trimmed V and J ends, which lost 5 bases and 4 bases, there was a span of 17 bases. The CDR3 extends over 16 amino acids. The germline CDR1 and CDR2 sequences are MNHNY and SVGAGI (reference sequence). As DNA, the CDR3 is TGTGCCAGCAGTCCTCCCAGGGGATGGGTCACCGGGGAGCTGTTTTTT. Its translation is CASSPPRGWVTGELFF.

Comments on this clonotype: A read error may be the cause here, since a much bigger clone is one base away. Here the CDR3 DNA reads TGTGCCAGCAGCTCCACCTTAGACGGGGGGCTGTTTTTT. It codes for CASSSTLDGGLFF. V usage is TRBV7-3 and J usage is TRBJ2-2; maybe TRBD2 (6 bases). The CDR3 is made up of 13 amino acids. The germline gives CDR1 SGHTA, CDR2 FQGTGA. The whole variable domain, filled in from reference TRBV7-3 and TRBJ2-2, reads GAGVSQTPSNKVTEKGKYVELRCDPISGHTALYWYRQSLGQGPEFLIYFQGTGAADDSGLPNDRFFAVRPEGSVSTLKIQRTERGDSAVYLCASSSTLDGGLFFGEGSRLTVL.